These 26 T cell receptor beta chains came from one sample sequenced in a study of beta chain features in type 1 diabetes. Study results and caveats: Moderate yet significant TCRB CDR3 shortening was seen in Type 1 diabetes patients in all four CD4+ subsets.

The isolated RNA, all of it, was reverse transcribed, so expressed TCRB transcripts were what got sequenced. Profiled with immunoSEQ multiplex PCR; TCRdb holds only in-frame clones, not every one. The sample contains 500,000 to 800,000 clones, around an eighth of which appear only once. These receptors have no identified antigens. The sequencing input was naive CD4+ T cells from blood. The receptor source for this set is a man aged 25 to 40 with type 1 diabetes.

CDR3 DNA: TGTGCCAGCAGCTTACAGGGCCCAGCTAGCGGGTTCAATGAGCAGTTCTTC. This translates into CASSLQGPASGFNEQFF. The genes are TRBV7-2 and TRBJ2-1; TRBD2 agrees at 8 bases. Unmatched junction bases numbered 12, after V lost 2 bases and J lost 6 bases. This CDR3 region has 17 residues. CDR1 SGHTA and CDR2 FQGNSA come from the germline V gene.

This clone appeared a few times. This CDR3 is CASSPRDFFSPLHF. CDR3 DNA: TGTGCCAGCAGCCCCCGGGACTTCTTTTCACCCCTCCACTTT. The genes are TRBV9 and TRBJ1-6; maybe TRBD1 (5 bases). This CDR3 contains 14 residues. With 4 bases removed from V and 9 bases from J, the gap between germline ends came to 14 bases. Germline V gene sequence: CDR1 SGDLS, CDR2 YYNGEE.

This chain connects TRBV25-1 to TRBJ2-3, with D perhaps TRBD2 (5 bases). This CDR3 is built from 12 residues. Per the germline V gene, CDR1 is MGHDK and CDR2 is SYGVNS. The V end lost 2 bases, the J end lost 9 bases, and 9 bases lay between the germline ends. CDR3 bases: TGTGCCAGCAGTGAAACGGGGAGAACGCAGTATTTT. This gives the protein CASSETGRTQYF.

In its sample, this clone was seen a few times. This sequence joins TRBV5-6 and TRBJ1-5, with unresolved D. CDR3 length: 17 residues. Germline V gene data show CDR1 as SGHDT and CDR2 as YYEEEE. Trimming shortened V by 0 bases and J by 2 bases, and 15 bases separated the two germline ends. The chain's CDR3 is CASSLASGRSGNQPQHF. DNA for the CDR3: TGTGCCAGCAGCTTGGCCTCAGGCCGCAGCGGCAATCAGCCCCAGCATTTT. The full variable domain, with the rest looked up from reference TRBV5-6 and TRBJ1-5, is DAGVTQSPTHLIKTRGQQVTLRCSPKSGHDTVSWYQQALGQGPQFIFQYYEEEERQRGNFPDRFSGHQFPNYSSELNVNALLLGDSALYLCASSLASGRSGNQPQHFGDGTRLSIL.

CDR3 protein: CASSVTGFGGNSPLHF. CDR3 nucleotides: TGTGCCAGCAGCGTGACAGGGTTTGGGGGAAATTCACCCCTCCACTTT. This rearrangement joins TRBV9 to TRBJ1-6, with TRBD1 matching over 7 bases. Trimming cost V 2 bases and J 7 bases; bases outside gene matches: 9. The germline gives CDR1 SGDLS, CDR2 YYNGEE. This CDR3 is 16 amino acids long.

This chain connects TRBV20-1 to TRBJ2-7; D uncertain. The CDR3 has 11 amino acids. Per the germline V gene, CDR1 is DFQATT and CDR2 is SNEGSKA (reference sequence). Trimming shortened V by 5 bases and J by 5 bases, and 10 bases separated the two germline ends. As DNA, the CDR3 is TGCAGTGCTGCACAAGGAGACGAGCAGTACTTC. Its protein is CSAAQGDEQYF.

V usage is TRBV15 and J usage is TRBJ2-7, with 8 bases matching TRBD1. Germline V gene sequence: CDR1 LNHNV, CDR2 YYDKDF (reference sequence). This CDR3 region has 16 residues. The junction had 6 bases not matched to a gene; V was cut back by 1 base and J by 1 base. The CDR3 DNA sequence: TGTGCCACCAGCAGAGTTAGCACAGGGGGTTCCTACGAGCAGTACTTC. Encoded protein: CATSRVSTGGSYEQYF.

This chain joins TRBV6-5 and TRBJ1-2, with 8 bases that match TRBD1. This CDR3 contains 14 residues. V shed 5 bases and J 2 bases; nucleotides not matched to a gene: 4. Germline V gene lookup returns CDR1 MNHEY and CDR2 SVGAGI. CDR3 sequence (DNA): TGTGCCAGCAGTCGGACAGGGACAAACTATGGCTACACCTTC. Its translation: CASSRTGTNYGYTF.

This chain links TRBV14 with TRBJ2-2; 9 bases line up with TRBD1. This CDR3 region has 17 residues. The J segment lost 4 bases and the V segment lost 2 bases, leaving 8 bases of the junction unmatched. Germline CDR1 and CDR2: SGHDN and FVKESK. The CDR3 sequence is CASSQSRQGDRTGELFF. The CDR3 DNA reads TGTGCCAGCAGCCAATCGCGACAGGGGGATCGCACCGGGGAGCTGTTTTTT.

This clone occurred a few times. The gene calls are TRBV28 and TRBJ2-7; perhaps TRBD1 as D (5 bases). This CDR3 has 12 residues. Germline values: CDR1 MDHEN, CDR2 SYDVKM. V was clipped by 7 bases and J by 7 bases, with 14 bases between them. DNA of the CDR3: TGTGCCAGCACAGACAGCAATGGTGAGCAGTACTTC. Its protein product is CASTDSNGEQYF.

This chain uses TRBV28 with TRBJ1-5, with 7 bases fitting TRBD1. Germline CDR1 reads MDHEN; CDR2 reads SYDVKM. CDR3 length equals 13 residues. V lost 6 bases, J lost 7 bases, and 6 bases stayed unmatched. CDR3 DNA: TGTGCCAGCAGGTCACAGGGGCGACAGCCCCAGCATTTT. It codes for CASRSQGRQPQHF.

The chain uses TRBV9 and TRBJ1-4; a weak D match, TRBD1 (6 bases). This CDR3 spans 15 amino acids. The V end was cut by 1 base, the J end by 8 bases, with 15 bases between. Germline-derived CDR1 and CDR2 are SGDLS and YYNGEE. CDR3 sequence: CASSVTGRMDEKLFF. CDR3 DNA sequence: TGTGCCAGCAGCGTAACAGGGAGGATGGACGAAAAACTGTTTTTT.

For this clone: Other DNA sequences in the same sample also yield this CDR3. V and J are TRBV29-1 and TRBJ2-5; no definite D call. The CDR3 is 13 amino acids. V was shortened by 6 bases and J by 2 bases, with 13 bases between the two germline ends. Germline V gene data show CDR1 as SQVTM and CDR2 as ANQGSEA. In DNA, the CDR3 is TGCAGCGTGGGCGGACGAGCTCAAGAGACCCAGTACTTC. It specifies CSVGGRAQETQYF. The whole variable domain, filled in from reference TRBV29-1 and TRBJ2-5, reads SAVISQKPSRDICQRGTSLTIQCQVDSQVTMMFWYRQQPGQSLTLIATANQGSEATYESGFVIDKFPISRPNLTFSTLTVSNMSPEDSSIYLCSVGGRAQETQYFGPGTRLLVL.

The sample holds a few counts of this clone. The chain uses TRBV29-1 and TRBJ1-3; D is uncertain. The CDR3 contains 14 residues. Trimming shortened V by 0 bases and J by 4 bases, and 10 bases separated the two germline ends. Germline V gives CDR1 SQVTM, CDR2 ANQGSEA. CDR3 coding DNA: TGCAGCGTTGAAGATCGGGTAGGGGGAAACACCATATATTTT. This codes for CSVEDRVGGNTIYF.

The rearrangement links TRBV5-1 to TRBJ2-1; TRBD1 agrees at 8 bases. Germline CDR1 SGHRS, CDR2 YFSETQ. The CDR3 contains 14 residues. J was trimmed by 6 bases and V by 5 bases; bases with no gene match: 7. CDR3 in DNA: TGCGCCAGCAGTCCGACAGGGGAGGCCAATGAGCAGTTCTTC. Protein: CASSPTGEANEQFF.

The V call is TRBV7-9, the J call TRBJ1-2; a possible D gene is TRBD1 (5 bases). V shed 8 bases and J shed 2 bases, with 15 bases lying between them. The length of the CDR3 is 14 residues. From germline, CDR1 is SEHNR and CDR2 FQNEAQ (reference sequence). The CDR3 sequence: CASESQGPNYGYTF. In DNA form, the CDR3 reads TGTGCCAGCGAGAGTCAGGGCCCAAACTATGGCTACACCTTC.

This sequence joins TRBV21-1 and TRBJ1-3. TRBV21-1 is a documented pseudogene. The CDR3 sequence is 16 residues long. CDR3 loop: CASSKVEGMVGNTIYF. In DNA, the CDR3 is TGTGCCAGCAGCAAAGTAGAGGGTATGGTAGGAAACACCATATATTTT.

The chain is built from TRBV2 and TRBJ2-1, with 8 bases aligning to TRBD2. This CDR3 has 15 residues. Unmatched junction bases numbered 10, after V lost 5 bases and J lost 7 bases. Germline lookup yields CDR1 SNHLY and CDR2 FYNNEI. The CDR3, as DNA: TGTGCCAGCAGTCTACGGGGGGGTACAGTAAATGAGCAGTTCTTC. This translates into CASSLRGGTVNEQFF.

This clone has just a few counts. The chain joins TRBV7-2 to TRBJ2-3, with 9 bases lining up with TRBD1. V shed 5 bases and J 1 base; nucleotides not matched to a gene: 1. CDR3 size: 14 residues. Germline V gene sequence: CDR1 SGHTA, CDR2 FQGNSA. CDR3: CASSRQGGTDTQYF. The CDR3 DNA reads TGTGCCAGCAGCCGACAGGGGGGCACAGATACGCAGTATTTT.

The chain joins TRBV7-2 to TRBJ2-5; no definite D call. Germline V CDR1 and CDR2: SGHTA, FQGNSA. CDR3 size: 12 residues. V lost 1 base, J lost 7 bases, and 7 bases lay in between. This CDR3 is CASSLDEGTQYF. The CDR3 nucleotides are TGTGCCAGCAGCTTAGATGAAGGGACCCAGTACTTC.

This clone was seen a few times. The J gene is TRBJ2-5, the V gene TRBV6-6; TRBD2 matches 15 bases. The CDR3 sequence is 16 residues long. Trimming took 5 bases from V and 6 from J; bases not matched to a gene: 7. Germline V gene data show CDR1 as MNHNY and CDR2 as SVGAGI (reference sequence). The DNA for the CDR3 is TGTGCCAGCAGTCCCCGGACTAGCGGGGGGGCAAAGACCCAGTACTTC. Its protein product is CASSPRTSGGAKTQYF.

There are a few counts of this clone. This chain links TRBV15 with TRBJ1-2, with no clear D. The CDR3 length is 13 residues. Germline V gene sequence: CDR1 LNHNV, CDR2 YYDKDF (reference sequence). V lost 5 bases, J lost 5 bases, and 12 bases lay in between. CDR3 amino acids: CATSPETAYGYTF. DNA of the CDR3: TGTGCCACCAGCCCCGAGACGGCTTATGGCTACACCTTC.

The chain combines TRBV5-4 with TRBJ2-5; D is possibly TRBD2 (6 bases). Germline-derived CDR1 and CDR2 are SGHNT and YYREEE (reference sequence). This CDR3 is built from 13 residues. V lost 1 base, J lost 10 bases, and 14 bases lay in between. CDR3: CASSLMNPGDQYF. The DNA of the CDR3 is TGTGCCAGCAGCTTGATGAACCCGGGGGACCAGTACTTC.

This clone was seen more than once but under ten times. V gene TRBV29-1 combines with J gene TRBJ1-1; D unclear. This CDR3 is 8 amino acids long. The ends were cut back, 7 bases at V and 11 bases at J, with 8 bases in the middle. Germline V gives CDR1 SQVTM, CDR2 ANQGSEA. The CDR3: CSADGAFF. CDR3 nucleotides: TGCAGCGCCGACGGGGCTTTCTTT.

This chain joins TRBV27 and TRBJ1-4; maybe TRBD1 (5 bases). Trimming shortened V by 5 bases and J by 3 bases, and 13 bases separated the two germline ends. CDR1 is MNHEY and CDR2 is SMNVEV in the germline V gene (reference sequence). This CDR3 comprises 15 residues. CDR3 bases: TGTGCCAGCAGTCCGGCGGACACGGCTAATGAAAAACTGTTTTTT. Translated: CASSPADTANEKLFF.

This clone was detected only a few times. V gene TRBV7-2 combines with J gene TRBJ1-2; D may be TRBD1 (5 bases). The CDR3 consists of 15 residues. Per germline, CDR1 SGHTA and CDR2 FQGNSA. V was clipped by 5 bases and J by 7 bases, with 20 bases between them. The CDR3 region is CASSRLTVGSFGYTF. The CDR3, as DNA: TGTGCCAGCAGCCGACTGACAGTCGGGTCTTTTGGCTACACCTTC.